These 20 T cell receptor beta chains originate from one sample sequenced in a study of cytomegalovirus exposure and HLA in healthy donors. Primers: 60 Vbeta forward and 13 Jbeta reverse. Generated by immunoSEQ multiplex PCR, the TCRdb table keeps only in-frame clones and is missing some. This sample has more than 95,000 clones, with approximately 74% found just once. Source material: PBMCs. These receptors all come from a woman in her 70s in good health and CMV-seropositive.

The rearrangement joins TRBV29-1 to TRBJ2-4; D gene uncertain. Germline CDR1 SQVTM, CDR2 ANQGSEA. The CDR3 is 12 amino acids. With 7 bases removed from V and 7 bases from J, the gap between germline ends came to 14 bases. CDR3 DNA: TGCAGCGGTGGGCCAGGTGCGAACATTCAGTACTTC. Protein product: CSGGPGANIQYF.

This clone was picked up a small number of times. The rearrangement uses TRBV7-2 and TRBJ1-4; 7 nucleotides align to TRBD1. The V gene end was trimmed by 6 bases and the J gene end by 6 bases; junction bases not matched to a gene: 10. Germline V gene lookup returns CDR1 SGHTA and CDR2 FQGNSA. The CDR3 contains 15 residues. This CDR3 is CASRVAGQLDEKLFF. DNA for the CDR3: TGTGCCAGCAGGGTAGCGGGACAGTTAGATGAAAAACTGTTTTTT.

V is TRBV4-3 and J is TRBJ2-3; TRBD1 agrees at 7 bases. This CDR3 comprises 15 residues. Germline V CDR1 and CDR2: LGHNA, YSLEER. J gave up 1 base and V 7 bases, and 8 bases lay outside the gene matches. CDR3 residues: CASTLNGQGTDTQYF. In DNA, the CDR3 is TGCGCCAGCACCCTCAACGGACAGGGCACAGATACGCAGTATTTT.

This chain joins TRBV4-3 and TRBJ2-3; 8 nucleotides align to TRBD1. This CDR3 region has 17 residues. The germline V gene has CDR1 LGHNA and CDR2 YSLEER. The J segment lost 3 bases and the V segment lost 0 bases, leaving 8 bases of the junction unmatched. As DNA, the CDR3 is TGCGCCAGCAGCCAAGATTCGGGGACAGGCATTACAGATACGCAGTATTTT. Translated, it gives CASSQDSGTGITDTQYF.

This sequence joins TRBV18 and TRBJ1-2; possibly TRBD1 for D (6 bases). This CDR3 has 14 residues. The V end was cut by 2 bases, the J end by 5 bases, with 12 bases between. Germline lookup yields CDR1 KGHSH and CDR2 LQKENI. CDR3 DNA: TGTGCCAGCTCACCATACGACAGGTCGTATGGCTACACCTTC. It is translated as CASSPYDRSYGYTF.

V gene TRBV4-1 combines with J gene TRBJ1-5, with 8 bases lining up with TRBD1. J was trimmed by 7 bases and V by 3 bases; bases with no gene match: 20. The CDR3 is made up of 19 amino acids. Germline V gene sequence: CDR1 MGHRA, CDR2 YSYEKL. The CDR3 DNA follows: TGCGCCAGCAGCCATCGACAGGGGCCAGGGACAGGTAGAAACCAGCCCCAGCATTTT. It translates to CASSHRQGPGTGRNQPQHF.

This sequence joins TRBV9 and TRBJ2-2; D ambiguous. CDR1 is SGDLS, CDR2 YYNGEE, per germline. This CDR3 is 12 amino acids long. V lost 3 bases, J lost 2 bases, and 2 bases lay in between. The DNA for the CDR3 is TGTGCCAGCAGCGCAAACACCGGGGAGCTGTTTTTT. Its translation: CASSANTGELFF.

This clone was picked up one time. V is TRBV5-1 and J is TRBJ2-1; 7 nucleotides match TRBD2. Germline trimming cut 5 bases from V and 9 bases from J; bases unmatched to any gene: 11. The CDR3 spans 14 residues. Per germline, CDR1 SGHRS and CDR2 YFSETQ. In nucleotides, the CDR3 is TGCGCCAGCAGGGATCTTAGCGGGTCGGGTGAGCAGTTCTTC. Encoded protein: CASRDLSGSGEQFF.

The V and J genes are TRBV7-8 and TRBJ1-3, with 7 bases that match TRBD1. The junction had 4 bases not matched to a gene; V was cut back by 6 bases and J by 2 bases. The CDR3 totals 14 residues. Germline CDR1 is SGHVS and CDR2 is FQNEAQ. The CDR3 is CASRVDRAGNTIYF. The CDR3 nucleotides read TGTGCCAGCAGGGTAGACAGGGCTGGAAACACCATATATTTT.

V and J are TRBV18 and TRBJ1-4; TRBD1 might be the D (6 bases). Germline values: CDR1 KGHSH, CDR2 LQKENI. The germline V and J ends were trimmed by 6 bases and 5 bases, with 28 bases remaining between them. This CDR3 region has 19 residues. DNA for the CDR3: TGTGCCAGCTCGTCCACCAGAGGGGGGGTAGGCGCGCGAAATGAAAAACTGTTTTTT. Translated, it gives CASSSTRGGVGARNEKLFF.

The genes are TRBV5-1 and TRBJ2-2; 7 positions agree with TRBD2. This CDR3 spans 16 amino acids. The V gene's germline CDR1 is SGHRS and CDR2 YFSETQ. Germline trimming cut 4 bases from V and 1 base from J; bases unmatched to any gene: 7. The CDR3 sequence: CASSTAGALNTGELFF. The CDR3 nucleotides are TGCGCCAGCAGCACGGCGGGAGCCTTGAACACCGGGGAGCTGTTTTTT. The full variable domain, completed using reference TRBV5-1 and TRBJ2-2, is KAGVTQTPRYLIKTRGQQVTLSCSPISGHRSVSWYQQTPGQGLQFLFEYFSETQRNKGNFPGRFSGRQFSNSRSEMNVSTLELGDSALYLCASSTAGALNTGELFFGEGSRLTVL.

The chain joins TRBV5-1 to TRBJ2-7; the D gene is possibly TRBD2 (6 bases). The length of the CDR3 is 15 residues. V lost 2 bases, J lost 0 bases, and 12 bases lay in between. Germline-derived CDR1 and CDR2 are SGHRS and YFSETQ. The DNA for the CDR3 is TGCGCCAGCAGCTTAGGGACTTTAAGCTCCTACGAGCAGTACTTC. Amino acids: CASSLGTLSSYEQYF.

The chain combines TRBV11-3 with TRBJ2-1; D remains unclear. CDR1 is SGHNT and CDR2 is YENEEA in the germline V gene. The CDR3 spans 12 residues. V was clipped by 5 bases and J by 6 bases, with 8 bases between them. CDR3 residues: CASSPNGNEQFF. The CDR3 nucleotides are TGTGCCAGCAGCCCTAATGGCAATGAGCAGTTCTTC. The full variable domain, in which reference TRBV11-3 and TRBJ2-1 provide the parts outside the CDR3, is EAGVVQSPRYKIIEKKQPVAFWCNPISGHNTLYWYLQNLGQGPELLIRYENEEAVDDSQLPKDRFSAERLKGVDSTLKIQPAELGDSAVYLCASSPNGNEQFFGPGTRLTVL.

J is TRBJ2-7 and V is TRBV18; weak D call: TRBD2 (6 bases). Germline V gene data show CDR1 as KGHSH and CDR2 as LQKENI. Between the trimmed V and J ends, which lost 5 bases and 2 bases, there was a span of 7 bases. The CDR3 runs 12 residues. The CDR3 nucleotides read TGTGCCAGCTCAGGCGGGACCTACGAGCAGTACTTC. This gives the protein CASSGGTYEQYF.

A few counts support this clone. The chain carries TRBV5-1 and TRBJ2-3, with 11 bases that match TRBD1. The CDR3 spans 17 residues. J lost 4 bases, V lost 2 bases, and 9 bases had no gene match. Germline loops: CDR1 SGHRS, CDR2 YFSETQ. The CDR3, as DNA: TGCGCCAGCAGCTTACTTTGGACAGGGGGCCAGGCAGATACGCAGTATTTT. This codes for CASSLLWTGGQADTQYF.

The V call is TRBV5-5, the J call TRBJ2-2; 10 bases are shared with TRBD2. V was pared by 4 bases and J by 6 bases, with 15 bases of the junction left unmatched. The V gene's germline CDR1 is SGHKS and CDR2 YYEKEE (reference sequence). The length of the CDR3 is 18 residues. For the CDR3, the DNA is TGTGCCAGCAGCCGTAATCTTAAGCGGGAGGGCCTGTCCGGGGAGCTGTTTTTT. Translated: CASSRNLKREGLSGELFF.

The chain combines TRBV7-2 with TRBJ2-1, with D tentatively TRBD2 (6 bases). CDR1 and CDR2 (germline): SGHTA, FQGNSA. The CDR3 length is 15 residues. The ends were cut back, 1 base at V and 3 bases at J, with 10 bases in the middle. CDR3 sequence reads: CASSLDAGHYNEQFF. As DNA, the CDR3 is TGTGCCAGCAGCTTAGATGCGGGGCACTACAATGAGCAGTTCTTC.

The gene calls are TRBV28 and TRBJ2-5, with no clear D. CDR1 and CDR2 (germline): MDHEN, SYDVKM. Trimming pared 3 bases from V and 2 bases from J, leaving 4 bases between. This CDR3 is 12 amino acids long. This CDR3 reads CASSLRQETQYF. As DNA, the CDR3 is TGTGCCAGCAGTTTGCGGCAAGAGACCCAGTACTTC.

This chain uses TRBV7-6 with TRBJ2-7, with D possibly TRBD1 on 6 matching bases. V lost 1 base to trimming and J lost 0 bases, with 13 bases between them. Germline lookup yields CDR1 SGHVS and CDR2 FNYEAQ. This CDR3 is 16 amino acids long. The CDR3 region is CASSLEGTRSSYEQYF. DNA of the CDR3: TGTGCCAGCAGCTTAGAAGGGACACGGAGCTCCTACGAGCAGTACTTC.

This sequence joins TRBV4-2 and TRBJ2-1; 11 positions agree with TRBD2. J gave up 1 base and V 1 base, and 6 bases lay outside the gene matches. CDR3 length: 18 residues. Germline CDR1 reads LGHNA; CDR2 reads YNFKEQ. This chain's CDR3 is CASSQGDSGGDSYNEQFF. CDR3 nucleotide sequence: TGTGCCAGCAGCCAAGGGGATAGCGGGGGGGATTCCTACAATGAGCAGTTCTTC.